This TCR beta chain was observed in a study of blood T cell repertoires in COVID-19. TCRdb keeps only in-frame clones here, not all; method: immunoSEQ multiplex PCR. This sample has some 300,000 clones, with roughly 86% found just once. V was shortened by 3 bases and J by 3 bases, with 11 bases between the two germline ends. This CDR3 has 14 residues. The germline V gene encodes CDR1 MGHRA and CDR2 YSYEKL. Each participant's cohort was designated according to participant-reported clinical history. This clone was counted a few times. The sequencing input was PBMCs or T cells enriched from blood (not recorded which). The sequence was collected from a woman in her twenties or thirties who had recovered from COVID-19. J is TRBJ1-1 and V is TRBV4-1; D gene unclear. The CDR3 nucleotides read TGCGCCAGCAGCCATCCCGTATTAGACACTGAAGCTTTCTTT. Protein: CASSHPVLDTEAFF.